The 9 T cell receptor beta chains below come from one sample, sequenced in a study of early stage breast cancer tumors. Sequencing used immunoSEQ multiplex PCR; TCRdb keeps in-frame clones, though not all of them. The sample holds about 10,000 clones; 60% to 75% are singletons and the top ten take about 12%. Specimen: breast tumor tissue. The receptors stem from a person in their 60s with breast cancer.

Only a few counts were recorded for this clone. The DNA of the CDR3 is TGTGCCATCAAAGGGGTAGGGCATGGTGGGGCCAACGTCCTGACTTTC. Its protein is CAIKGVGHGGANVLTF. The chain recombines TRBV10-3 with TRBJ2-6; maybe TRBD1 (5 bases). Germline V gene data show CDR1 as ENHRY and CDR2 as SYGVKD. V was shortened by 7 bases and J by 3 bases, with 16 bases between the two germline ends. This CDR3 region has 16 residues.

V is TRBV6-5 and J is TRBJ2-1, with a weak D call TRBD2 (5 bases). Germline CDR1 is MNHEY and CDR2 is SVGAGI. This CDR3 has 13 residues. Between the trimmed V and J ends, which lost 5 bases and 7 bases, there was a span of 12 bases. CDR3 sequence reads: CASSRTRANEQFF. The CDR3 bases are TGTGCCAGCAGTCGTACTAGGGCTAATGAGCAGTTCTTC.

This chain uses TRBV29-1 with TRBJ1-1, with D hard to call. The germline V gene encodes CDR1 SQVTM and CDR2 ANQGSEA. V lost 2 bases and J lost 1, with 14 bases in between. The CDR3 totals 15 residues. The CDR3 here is CSVESRGGTNTEAFF. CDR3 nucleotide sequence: TGCAGCGTTGAAAGTAGAGGTGGAACGAACACTGAAGCTTTCTTT.

The CDR3 spells CASIPQGSGANVLTF. The CDR3 DNA is TGTGCCAGCATCCCCCAAGGATCTGGGGCCAACGTCCTGACTTTC. The V gene is TRBV6-1, the J gene TRBJ2-6; D is undetermined. In germline, CDR1 is MNHNS, CDR2 SASEGT. V lost 7 bases and J 1 base, leaving 11 bases between the germline ends. The CDR3 is 15 amino acids.

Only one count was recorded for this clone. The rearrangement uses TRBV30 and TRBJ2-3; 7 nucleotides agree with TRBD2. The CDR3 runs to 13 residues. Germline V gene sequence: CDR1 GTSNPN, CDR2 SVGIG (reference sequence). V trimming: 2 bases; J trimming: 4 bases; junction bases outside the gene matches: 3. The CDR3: CAWSRGVPDTQYF. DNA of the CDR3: TGTGCCTGGAGTCGGGGGGTCCCAGATACGCAGTATTTT.

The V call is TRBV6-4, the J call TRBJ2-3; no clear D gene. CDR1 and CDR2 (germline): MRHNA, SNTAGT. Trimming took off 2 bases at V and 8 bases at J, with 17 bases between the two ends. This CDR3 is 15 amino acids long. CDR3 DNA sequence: TGTGCCAGCAGTGACGGGAACTACCCCCAGGCTACGCAGTATTTT. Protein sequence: CASSDGNYPQATQYF.

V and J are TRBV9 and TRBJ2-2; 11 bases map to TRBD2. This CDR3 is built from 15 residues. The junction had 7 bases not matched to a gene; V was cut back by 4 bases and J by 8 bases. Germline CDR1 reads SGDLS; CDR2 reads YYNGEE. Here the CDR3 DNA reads TGTGCCAGCAGCCTACTAGCGGGGGCAGGTGGGGAGCTGTTTTTT. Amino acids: CASSLLAGAGGELFF. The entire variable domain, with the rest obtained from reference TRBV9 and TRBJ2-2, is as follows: DSGVTQTPKHLITATGQRVTLRCSPRSGDLSVYWYQQSLDQGLQFLIQYYNGEERAKGNILERFSAQQFPDLHSELNLSSLELGDSALYFCASSLLAGAGGELFFGEGSRLTVL.

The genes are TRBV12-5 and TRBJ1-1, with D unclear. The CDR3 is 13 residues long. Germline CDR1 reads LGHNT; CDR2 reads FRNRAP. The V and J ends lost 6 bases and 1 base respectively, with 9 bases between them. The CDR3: CASGRFPNTEAFF. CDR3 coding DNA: TGTGCTAGTGGCCGATTCCCGAACACTGAAGCTTTCTTT.

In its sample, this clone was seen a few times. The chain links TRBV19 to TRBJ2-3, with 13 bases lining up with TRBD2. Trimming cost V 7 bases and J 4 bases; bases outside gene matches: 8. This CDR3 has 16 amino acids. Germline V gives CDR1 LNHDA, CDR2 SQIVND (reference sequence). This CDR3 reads CASKGTSGAVADTQYF. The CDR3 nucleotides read TGTGCCAGTAAGGGGACTAGCGGGGCTGTAGCAGATACGCAGTATTTT.